The sequence of this T cell receptor (beta chain) was determined in a study of T cell changes during pregnancy in multiple sclerosis. Germline assignment: CDR1 MNHEY and CDR2 SVGAGI. This CDR3 is built from 15 residues. The V gene lost 6 bases and the J gene lost 2 bases, with 14 bases spanning the gap. The table came from immunoSEQ multiplex PCR; TCRdb's copy has only in-frame clones and leaves some out. This table has around 72,000 clones, around nine tenths appearing once. The chain uses TRBV6-5 and TRBJ1-3; tentatively, D is TRBD1 (5 bases). The sample here was peripheral blood, taken in the second trimester of pregnancy. The source of this sequence is a female donor in good health, enrolled as a control in a pregnancy study. The CDR3: CASRPSGGAGNTIYF. The CDR3 region has the DNA TGTGCCAGCAGGCCCTCTGGGGGGGCTGGAAACACCATATATTTT.